This T cell receptor beta chain was recovered during a study of blood T cells in healthy people across ages. V shed 2 bases and J 0 bases; nucleotides not matched to a gene: 4. The CDR3 has 14 residues. From germline, CDR1 is DFQATT and CDR2 SNEGSKA (reference sequence). Study results and limitations: One million T cells yielded diversity estimates that were considered underestimates.

A J-beta primer mix and a sample-barcoded 5' primer were used in a second PCR of roughly 7 to 12 cycles. Every individual sample yielded 3 million or more paired-end reads (each containing CDR3). TCRdb recomputed calls from the 5' RACE reads with MiXCR, one row per CDR3 protein. The profile shows around 280,000 distinct CDR3 sequences, roughly 27% of them singletons. This clonotype was seen only a few times. The target antigen is unknown. This chain uses TRBV20-1 with TRBJ2-7; 7 nucleotides align to TRBD1. The TCR sequence derives from a woman aged 70-85 years in good health. The sequenced sample consisted of blood. The CDR3 here is CSARPGTASYEQYF. The CDR3 DNA sequence: TGCAGTGCTAGACCCGGGACAGCCTCCTACGAGCAGTACTTC.